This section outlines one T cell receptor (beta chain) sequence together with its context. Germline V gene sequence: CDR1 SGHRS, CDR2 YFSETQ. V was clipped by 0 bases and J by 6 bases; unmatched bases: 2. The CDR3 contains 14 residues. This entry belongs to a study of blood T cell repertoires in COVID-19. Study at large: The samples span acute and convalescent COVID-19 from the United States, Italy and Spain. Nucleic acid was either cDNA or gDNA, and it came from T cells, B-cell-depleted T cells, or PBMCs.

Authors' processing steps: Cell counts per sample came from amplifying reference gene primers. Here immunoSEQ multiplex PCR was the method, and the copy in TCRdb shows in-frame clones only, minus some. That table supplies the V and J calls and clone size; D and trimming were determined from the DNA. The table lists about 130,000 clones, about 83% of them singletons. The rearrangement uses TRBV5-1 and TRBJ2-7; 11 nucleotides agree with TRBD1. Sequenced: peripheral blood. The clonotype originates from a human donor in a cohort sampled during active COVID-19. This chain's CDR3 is CASSLVGTGGEQYF. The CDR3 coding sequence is TGCGCCAGCAGCTTGGTGGGGACAGGGGGCGAGCAGTACTTC.